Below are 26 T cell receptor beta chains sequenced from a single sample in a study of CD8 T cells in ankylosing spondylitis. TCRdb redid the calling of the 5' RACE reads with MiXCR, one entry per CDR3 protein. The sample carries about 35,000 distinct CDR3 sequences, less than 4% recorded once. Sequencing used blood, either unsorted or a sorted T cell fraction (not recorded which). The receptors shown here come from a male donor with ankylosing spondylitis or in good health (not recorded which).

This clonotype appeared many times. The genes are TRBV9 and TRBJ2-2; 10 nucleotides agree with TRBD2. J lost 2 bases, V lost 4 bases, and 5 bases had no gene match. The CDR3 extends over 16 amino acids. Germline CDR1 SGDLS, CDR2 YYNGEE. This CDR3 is CASSTGTSENTGELFF. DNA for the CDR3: TGTGCCAGCAGCACCGGGACTAGCGAAAACACCGGGGAGCTGTTTTTT.

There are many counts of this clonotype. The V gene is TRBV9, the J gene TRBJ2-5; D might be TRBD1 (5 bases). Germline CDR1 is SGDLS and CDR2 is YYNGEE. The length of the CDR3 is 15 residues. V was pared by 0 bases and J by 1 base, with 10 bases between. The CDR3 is CASSVVVGPQETQYF. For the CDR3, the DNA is TGTGCCAGCAGCGTAGTAGTGGGGCCCCAAGAGACCCAGTACTTC.

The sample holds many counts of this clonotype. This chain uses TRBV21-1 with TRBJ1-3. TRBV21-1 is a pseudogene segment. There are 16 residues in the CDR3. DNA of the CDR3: TGTGCCAGCAGCAAGAGTCAGGGCCGCTCTGGAAACACCATATATTTT. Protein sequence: CASSKSQGRSGNTIYF.

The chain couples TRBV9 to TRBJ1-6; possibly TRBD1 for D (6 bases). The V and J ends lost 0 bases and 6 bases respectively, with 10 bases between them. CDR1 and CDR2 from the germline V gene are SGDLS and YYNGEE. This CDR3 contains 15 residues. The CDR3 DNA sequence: TGTGCCAGCAGCGTAGCAGGGGCAGGTAATTCACCCCTCCACTTT. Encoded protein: CASSVAGAGNSPLHF.

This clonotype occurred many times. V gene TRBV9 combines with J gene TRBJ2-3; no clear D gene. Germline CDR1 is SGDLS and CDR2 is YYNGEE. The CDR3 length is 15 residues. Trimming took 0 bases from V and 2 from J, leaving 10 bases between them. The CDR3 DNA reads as TGTGCCAGCAGCGTAGGAGAGATACTCACAGATACGCAGTATTTT. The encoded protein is CASSVGEILTDTQYF.

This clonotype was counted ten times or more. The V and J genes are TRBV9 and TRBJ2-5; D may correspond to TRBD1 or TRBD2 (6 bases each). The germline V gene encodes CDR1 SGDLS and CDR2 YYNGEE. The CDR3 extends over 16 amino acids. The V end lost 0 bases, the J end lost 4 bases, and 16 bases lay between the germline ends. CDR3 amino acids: CASSVGSGALGETQYF. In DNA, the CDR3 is TGTGCCAGCAGCGTAGGCTCGGGGGCTCTAGGAGAGACCCAGTACTTC. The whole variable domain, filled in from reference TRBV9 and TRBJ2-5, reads DSGVTQTPKHLITATGQRVTLRCSPRSGDLSVYWYQQSLDQGLQFLIQYYNGEERAKGNILERFSAQQFPDLHSELNLSSLELGDSALYFCASSVGSGALGETQYFGPGTRLLVL.

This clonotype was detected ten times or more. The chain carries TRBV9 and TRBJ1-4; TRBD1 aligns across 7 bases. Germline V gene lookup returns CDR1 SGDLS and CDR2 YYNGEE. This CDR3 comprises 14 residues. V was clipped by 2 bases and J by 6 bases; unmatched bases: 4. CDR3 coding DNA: TGTGCCAGCAGCGTGAGAGACAGGGATGAAAAACTGTTTTTT. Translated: CASSVRDRDEKLFF.

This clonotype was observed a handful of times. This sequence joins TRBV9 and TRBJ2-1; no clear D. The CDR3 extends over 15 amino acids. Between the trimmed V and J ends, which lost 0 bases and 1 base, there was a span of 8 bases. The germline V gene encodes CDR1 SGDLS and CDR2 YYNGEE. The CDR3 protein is CASSVEASSYNEQFF. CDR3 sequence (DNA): TGTGCCAGCAGCGTAGAGGCAAGTTCCTACAATGAGCAGTTCTTC.

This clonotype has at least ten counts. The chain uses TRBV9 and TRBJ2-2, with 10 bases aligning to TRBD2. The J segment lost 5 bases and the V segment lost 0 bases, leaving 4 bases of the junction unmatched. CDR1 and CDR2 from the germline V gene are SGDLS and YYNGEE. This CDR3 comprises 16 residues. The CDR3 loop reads CASSVGISGGTGELFF. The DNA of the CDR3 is TGTGCCAGCAGCGTAGGGATTAGCGGGGGGACCGGGGAGCTGTTTTTT. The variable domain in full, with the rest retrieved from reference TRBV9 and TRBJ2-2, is DSGVTQTPKHLITATGQRVTLRCSPRSGDLSVYWYQQSLDQGLQFLIQYYNGEERAKGNILERFSAQQFPDLHSELNLSSLELGDSALYFCASSVGISGGTGELFFGEGSRLTVL.

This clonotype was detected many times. CDR3 in DNA: TGTGCCAGCAGCGTAGGTAGTGACTCCGGGGAAAAACTGTTTTTT. Translated, it gives CASSVGSDSGEKLFF. The rearrangement links TRBV9 to TRBJ1-4; no reliable D call. Germline loops: CDR1 SGDLS, CDR2 YYNGEE. This CDR3 comprises 15 residues. V was shortened by 0 bases and J by 8 bases, with 14 bases between the two germline ends.

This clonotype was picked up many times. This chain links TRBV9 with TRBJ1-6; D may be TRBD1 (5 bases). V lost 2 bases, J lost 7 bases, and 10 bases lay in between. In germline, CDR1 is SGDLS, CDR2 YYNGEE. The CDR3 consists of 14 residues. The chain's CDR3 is CASSVRVDNSPLHF. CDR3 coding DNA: TGTGCCAGCAGCGTCAGGGTGGACAATTCACCCCTCCACTTT.

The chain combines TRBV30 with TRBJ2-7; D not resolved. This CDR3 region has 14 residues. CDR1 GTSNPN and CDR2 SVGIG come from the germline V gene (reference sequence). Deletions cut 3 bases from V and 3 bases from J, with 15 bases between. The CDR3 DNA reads TGTGCCTGGAGGCCCGGGCCCCAATTCTACGAGCAGTACGTC. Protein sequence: CAWRPGPQFYEQYV.

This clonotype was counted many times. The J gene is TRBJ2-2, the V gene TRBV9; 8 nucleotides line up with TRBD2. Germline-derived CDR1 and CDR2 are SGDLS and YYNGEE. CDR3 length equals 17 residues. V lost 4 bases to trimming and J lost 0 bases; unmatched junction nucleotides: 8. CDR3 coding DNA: TGTGCCAGCAGCCTTCACCGGGGGGGGTCGAACACCGGGGAGCTGTTTTTT. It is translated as CASSLHRGGSNTGELFF.

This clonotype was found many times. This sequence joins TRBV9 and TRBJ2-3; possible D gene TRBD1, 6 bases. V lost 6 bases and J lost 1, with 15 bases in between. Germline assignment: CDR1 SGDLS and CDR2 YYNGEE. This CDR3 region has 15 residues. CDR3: CASTGGGRGTDTQYF. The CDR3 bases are TGTGCCAGCACCGGTGGGGGCCGGGGCACAGATACGCAGTATTTT.

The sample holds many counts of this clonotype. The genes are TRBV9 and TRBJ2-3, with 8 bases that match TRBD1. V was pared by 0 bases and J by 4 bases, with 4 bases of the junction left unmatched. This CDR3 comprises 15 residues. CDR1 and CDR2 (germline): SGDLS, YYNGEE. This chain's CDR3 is CASSVEGRGPDTQYF. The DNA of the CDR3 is TGTGCCAGCAGCGTAGAGGGCAGGGGGCCAGATACGCAGTATTTT.

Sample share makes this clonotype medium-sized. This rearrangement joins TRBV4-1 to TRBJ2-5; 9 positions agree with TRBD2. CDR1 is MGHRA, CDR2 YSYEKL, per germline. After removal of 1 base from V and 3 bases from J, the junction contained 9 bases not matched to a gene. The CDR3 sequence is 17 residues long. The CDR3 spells CASSQGLTGLAEETQYF. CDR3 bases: TGCGCCAGCAGCCAAGGTCTTACGGGACTAGCTGAAGAGACCCAGTACTTC.

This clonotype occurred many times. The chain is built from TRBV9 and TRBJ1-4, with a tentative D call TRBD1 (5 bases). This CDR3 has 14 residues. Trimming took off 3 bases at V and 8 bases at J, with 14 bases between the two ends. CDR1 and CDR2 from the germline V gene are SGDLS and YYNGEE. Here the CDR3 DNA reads TGTGCCAGCAGCGGAGGGGATGTAGGGGAAAAACTGTTTTTT. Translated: CASSGGDVGEKLFF.

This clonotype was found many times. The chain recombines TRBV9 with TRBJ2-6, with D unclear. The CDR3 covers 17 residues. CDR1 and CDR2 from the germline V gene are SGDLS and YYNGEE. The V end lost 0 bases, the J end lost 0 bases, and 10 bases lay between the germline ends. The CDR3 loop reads CASSVGSRNSGANVLTF. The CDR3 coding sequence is TGTGCCAGCAGCGTAGGGAGCAGGAACTCTGGGGCCAACGTCCTGACTTTC.

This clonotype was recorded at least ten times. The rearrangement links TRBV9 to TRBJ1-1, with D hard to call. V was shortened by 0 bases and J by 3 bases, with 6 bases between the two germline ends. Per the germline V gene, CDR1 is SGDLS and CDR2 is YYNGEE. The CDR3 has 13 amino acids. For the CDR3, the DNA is TGTGCCAGCAGCGTAGAAGCGTACACTGAAGCTTTCTTT. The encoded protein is CASSVEAYTEAFF.

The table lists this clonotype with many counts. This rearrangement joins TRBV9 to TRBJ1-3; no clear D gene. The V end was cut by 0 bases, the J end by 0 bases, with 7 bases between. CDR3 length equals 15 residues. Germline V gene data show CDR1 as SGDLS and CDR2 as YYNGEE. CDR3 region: CASSVAESSGNTIYF. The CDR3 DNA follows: TGTGCCAGCAGCGTAGCGGAGAGCTCTGGAAACACCATATATTTT.

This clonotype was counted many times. The CDR3 protein is CASSVAGGANTGELFF. As DNA, the CDR3 is TGTGCCAGCAGCGTAGCTGGGGGGGCTAACACCGGGGAGCTGTTTTTT. The chain uses TRBV9 and TRBJ2-2; the D gene is possibly TRBD2 (7 bases). Germline V gives CDR1 SGDLS, CDR2 YYNGEE. V gave up 0 bases and J gave up 2 bases, with 11 bases separating them. CDR3 length equals 16 residues.

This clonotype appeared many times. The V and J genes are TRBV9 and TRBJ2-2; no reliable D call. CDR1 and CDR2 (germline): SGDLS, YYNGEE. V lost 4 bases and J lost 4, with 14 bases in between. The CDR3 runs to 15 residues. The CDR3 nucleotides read TGTGCCAGCAGCCCGACCGAGGTCGCCACCGGGGAGCTGTTTTTT. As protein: CASSPTEVATGELFF.

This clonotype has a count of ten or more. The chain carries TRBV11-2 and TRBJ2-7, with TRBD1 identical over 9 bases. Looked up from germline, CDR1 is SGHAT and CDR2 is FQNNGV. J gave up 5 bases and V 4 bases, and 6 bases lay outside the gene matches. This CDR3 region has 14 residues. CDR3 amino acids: CASSSHRGLNEQYV. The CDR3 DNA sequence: TGTGCCAGCAGCTCACACAGGGGGCTCAACGAGCAGTACGTC.

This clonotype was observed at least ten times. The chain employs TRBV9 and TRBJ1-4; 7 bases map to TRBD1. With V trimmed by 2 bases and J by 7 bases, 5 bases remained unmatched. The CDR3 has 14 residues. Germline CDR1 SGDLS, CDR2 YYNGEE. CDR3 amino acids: CASSVTGRTEKLFF. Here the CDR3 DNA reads TGTGCCAGCAGCGTGACAGGGAGGACTGAAAAACTGTTTTTT.

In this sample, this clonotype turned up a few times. This CDR3 is CASSPSPGGGRNEQFF. The CDR3 coding sequence is TGTGCCAGCAGCCCCAGCCCCGGGGGGGGCCGGAATGAGCAGTTCTTC. The chain has TRBV9 and TRBJ2-1; 8 nucleotides align to TRBD2. The CDR3 is 16 amino acids. Per germline, CDR1 SGDLS and CDR2 YYNGEE. Trimming at V came to 4 bases and at J to 7 bases, leaving 13 bases not matched to a gene.

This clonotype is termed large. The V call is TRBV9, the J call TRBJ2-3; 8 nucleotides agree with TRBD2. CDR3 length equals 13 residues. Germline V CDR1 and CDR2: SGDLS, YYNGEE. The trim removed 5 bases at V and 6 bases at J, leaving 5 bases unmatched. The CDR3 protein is CASSQTSVDTQYF. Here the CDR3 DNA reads TGTGCCAGCAGTCAGACTAGCGTTGATACGCAGTATTTT.